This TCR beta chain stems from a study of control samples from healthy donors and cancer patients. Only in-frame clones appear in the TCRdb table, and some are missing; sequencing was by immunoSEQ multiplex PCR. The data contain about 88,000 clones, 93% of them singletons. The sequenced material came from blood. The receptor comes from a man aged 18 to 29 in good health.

The CDR3 loop reads CATSRDQWNTEAFF. The CDR3 DNA is TGTGCCACCAGCAGAGATCAGTGGAACACTGAAGCTTTCTTT. This chain uses TRBV15 with TRBJ1-1; D ambiguous. The CDR3 length is 14 residues. Between the trimmed V and J ends, which lost 0 bases and 1 base, there was a span of 6 bases. The germline V gene encodes CDR1 LNHNV and CDR2 YYDKDF (reference sequence).